The 26 T cell receptor beta chains below come from one sample, sequenced in a study of cytomegalovirus exposure and HLA in healthy donors. In the PCR, 60 Vbeta and 13 Jbeta primers were used. Clones were sequenced by immunoSEQ multiplex PCR, and TCRdb holds only the in-frame ones, with some missing. The profile covers 170,000 or so clones, with 80% to 85% appearing a single time and 1.6% taken by the ten largest. The sample consisted of PBMCs. These receptors were collected from a man in his fifties in good health and CMV-seronegative.

V and J are TRBV6-6 and TRBJ1-2; 8 bases fit TRBD1. After removal of 5 bases from V and 2 bases from J, the junction contained 4 bases not matched to a gene. Germline CDR1 is MNHNY and CDR2 is SVGAGI (reference sequence). The CDR3 covers 14 residues. The DNA for the CDR3 is TGTGCCAGCAGTCCCGGACAGGGCAACTATGGCTACACCTTC. Translated: CASSPGQGNYGYTF.

The chain employs TRBV7-3 and TRBJ1-1, with D perhaps matching TRBD1 (6 bases). CDR1 is SGHTA, CDR2 FQGTGA, per germline. V lost 2 bases and J lost 4, with 14 bases in between. The CDR3 is 15 amino acids. The CDR3 DNA reads as TGTGCCAGCAGCTTAGATGGGGGCTGGGGCACTGAAGCTTTCTTT. Its protein product is CASSLDGGWGTEAFF.

The chain employs TRBV5-1 and TRBJ1-1; D is perhaps TRBD1 (5 bases). Deletions cut 6 bases from V and 1 base from J, with 19 bases between. This CDR3 has 16 amino acids. The germline V gene has CDR1 SGHRS and CDR2 YFSETQ. The CDR3 reads CASTRISGGRNTEAFF. In nucleotides, the CDR3 is TGCGCCAGCACCAGGATCTCCGGGGGAAGGAACACTGAAGCTTTCTTT.

The DNA for the CDR3 is TGCGCCAGCAGCTTGGCCCCAGCGGGGGACAGCACAGATACGCAGTATTTT. It encodes CASSLAPAGDSTDTQYF. The chain links TRBV5-1 to TRBJ2-3; 8 bases match TRBD2. After removal of 0 bases from V and 0 bases from J, the junction contained 6 bases not matched to a gene. The CDR3 loop spans 17 amino acids. The germline gives CDR1 SGHRS, CDR2 YFSETQ.

There are a few counts of this clone. The rearrangement joins TRBV4-3 to TRBJ1-3; TRBD1 might be the D (6 bases). The CDR3 has 15 amino acids. From germline, CDR1 is LGHNA and CDR2 YSLEER. V was trimmed by 3 bases and J by 4 bases, leaving 13 bases between them. This CDR3 reads CASSQGGAGGNTIYF. The CDR3 region has the DNA TGCGCCAGCAGCCAGGGGGGGGCTGGGGGAAACACCATATATTTT.

The gene calls are TRBV5-1 and TRBJ2-5; the match to TRBD2 covers 9 bases. The CDR3 spans 16 residues. After removal of 4 bases from V and 2 bases from J, the junction contained 9 bases not matched to a gene. CDR1 SGHRS and CDR2 YFSETQ come from the germline V gene. CDR3 residues: CASSTSSGVRQETQYF. The CDR3 DNA follows: TGCGCCAGCAGCACCTCTAGCGGGGTCCGGCAAGAGACCCAGTACTTC.

This clone has only one observation. This chain uses TRBV6-5 with TRBJ1-1; unclear D gene. V was shortened by 5 bases and J by 0 bases, with 13 bases between the two germline ends. The CDR3 extends over 15 amino acids. Per germline, CDR1 MNHEY and CDR2 SVGAGI. CDR3 sequence (DNA): TGTGCCAGCAGTACGAGAGGGAACATGAACACTGAAGCTTTCTTT. This codes for CASSTRGNMNTEAFF.

The chain couples TRBV6-6 to TRBJ2-7; 10 positions agree with TRBD2. J lost 0 bases, V lost 5 bases, and 7 bases had no gene match. CDR1 is MNHNY, CDR2 SVGAGI, per germline (reference sequence). This CDR3 comprises 16 residues. CDR3 residues: CASSPSGSASSYEQYF. The CDR3 nucleotides are TGTGCCAGCAGTCCTAGCGGGAGTGCAAGCTCCTACGAGCAGTACTTC.

J is TRBJ1-6 and V is TRBV7-6, with TRBD1 matching over 11 bases. Germline CDR1 reads SGHVS; CDR2 reads FNYEAQ. This CDR3 is built from 17 residues. Trimming removed 1 base from V and 9 bases from J; junction bases left unmatched: 8. The CDR3 nucleotides read TGTGCCAGCAGCTTAGAGCCGGACAGGGGGCACGGTTCACCCCTCCACTTT. Its translation is CASSLEPDRGHGSPLHF.

The V gene is TRBV19, the J gene TRBJ1-5; 7 bases align to TRBD1. Germline assignment: CDR1 LNHDA and CDR2 SQIVND (reference sequence). V shed 4 bases, J shed 5 bases, and the junction held 8 bases outside the gene matches. CDR3 size: 15 residues. CDR3: CASSTTRDSDQPQHF. The CDR3, as DNA: TGTGCCAGTAGTACCACCCGGGACAGCGATCAGCCCCAGCATTTT. The full variable domain, completed using reference TRBV19 and TRBJ1-5, is DGGITQSPKYLFRKEGQNVTLSCEQNLNHDAMYWYRQDPGQGLRLIYYSQIVNDFQKGDIAEGYSVSREKKESFPLTVTSAQKNPTAFYLCASSTTRDSDQPQHFGDGTRLSIL.

The CDR3 region has the DNA TGTGCCAGCAGCCCTTACTATAGTGGGGCGGTCTCGGCTTTCTTT. Its protein product is CASSPYYSGAVSAFF. The chain couples TRBV11-2 to TRBJ1-1, with a possible D match to TRBD1 (5 bases). The CDR3 contains 15 residues. Germline V lookup: CDR1 SGHAT, CDR2 FQNNGV. Trimming stripped 5 bases from V and 11 bases from J, with 24 bases between.

The CDR3 sequence is CASSSNREIRNTIYF. For the CDR3, the DNA is TGTGCCAGTAGTTCGAACAGGGAAATCCGGAACACCATATATTTT. The rearrangement uses TRBV19 and TRBJ1-3, with a weak D call TRBD1 (6 bases). Looked up from germline, CDR1 is LNHDA and CDR2 is SQIVND (reference sequence). The CDR3 spans 15 residues. V was cut by 5 bases and J by 7 bases, with 18 bases left in between. Full variable domain (outside the CDR3, taken from reference TRBV19 and TRBJ1-3): DGGITQSPKYLFRKEGQNVTLSCEQNLNHDAMYWYRQDPGQGLRLIYYSQIVNDFQKGDIAEGYSVSREKKESFPLTVTSAQKNPTAFYLCASSSNREIRNTIYFGEGSWLTVV.

J is TRBJ2-4 and V is TRBV7-2; 9 positions agree with TRBD1. Per germline, CDR1 SGHTA and CDR2 FQGNSA. The CDR3 covers 16 residues. The V gene end was trimmed by 3 bases and the J gene end by 1 base; junction bases not matched to a gene: 4. This CDR3 reads CASSFTGGEAKNIQYF. The CDR3 coding sequence is TGTGCCAGCAGCTTTACAGGGGGCGAGGCCAAAAACATTCAGTACTTC. The full variable domain, rest sourced from reference TRBV7-2 and TRBJ2-4, is GAGVSQSPSNKVTEKGKDVELRCDPISGHTALYWYRQSLGQGLEFLIYFQGNSAPDKSGLPSDRFSAERTGGSVSTLTIQRTQQEDSAVYLCASSFTGGEAKNIQYFGAGTRLSVL.

The chain links TRBV7-8 to TRBJ2-5; 7 bases map to TRBD1. The J call is doubtful: the DNA matches TRBJ2-7 better. This CDR3 comprises 15 residues. Germline lookup yields CDR1 SGHVS and CDR2 FQNEAQ. The DNA of the CDR3 is TGTGCCAGCAGCCCCCGGGACAGTCCCTCCTACGAGCAGTACTTC. It encodes CASSPRDSPSYEQYF.

The V and J genes are TRBV7-6 and TRBJ2-6; no clear D gene. Germline CDR1 reads SGHVS; CDR2 reads FNYEAQ. The CDR3 runs 17 residues. The V end was cut by 3 bases, the J end by 0 bases, with 12 bases between. The CDR3 nucleotides are TGTGCCAGCAGCTTTCATCACGGTAACTCTGGGGCCAACGTCCTGACTTTC. Translated: CASSFHHGNSGANVLTF.

The chain couples TRBV11-3 to TRBJ2-1, with 8 nucleotides matching TRBD2. Germline V gene lookup returns CDR1 SGHNT and CDR2 YENEEA. The length of the CDR3 is 16 residues. V lost 0 bases and J lost 10; bases outside the gene matches: 11. The CDR3 spells CASSLELSGRRSEQFF. CDR3 bases: TGTGCCAGCAGCTTAGAGTTAAGCGGGAGACGATCGGAGCAGTTCTTC.

The chain joins TRBV10-2 to TRBJ2-7; 8 positions agree with TRBD2. The germline V gene has CDR1 WSHSY and CDR2 SAAADI. V lost 2 bases to trimming and J lost 6 bases; unmatched junction nucleotides: 6. This CDR3 has 14 residues. The DNA for the CDR3 is TGCGCCAGCAGTGAGATTGGGACTAGTGCCGAGCAGTACTTC. Its protein is CASSEIGTSAEQYF.

The CDR3: CASSQGYREDTEAFF. In DNA form, the CDR3 reads TGCGCCAGCAGCCAAGGGTACAGGGAAGACACTGAAGCTTTCTTT. The chain employs TRBV4-1 and TRBJ1-1; D possibly corresponds to TRBD1 (6 bases). With 1 base removed from V and 3 bases from J, the gap between germline ends came to 12 bases. Germline V gene lookup returns CDR1 MGHRA and CDR2 YSYEKL. This CDR3 is 15 amino acids long.

This chain links TRBV7-2 with TRBJ1-5; possibly TRBD1 for D (5 bases). The CDR3 loop spans 15 amino acids. The V gene lost 2 bases and the J gene lost 3 bases, with 11 bases spanning the gap. The V gene's germline CDR1 is SGHTA and CDR2 FQGNSA. The CDR3 reads CASSLSTGLNQPQHF. The CDR3 DNA sequence: TGTGCCAGCAGCTTAAGCACAGGCCTCAATCAGCCCCAGCATTTT.

V is TRBV4-3 and J is TRBJ1-1; the D is unclear. Between the trimmed V and J ends, which lost 0 bases and 11 bases, there was a span of 16 bases. The CDR3 covers 14 residues. The V gene's germline CDR1 is LGHNA and CDR2 YSLEER. CDR3 region: CASSQDRGFGWAFF. The CDR3 bases are TGCGCCAGCAGCCAAGATAGAGGATTCGGGTGGGCTTTCTTT.

The V gene is TRBV19, the J gene TRBJ1-6; D possibly corresponds to TRBD1 (5 bases). The germline CDR1 and CDR2 sequences are LNHDA and SQIVND (reference sequence). Trimming pared 3 bases from V and 5 bases from J, leaving 17 bases between. This CDR3 contains 17 residues. The CDR3 reads CASSILRRRGNNSPLHF. The CDR3 nucleotides are TGTGCCAGTAGTATTCTTCGGCGGCGGGGGAATAATTCACCCCTCCACTTT.

This sequence joins TRBV9 and TRBJ2-7; D is possibly TRBD1 (5 bases). This CDR3 is 15 amino acids long. CDR1 SGDLS and CDR2 YYNGEE come from the germline V gene. With 0 bases removed from V and 7 bases from J, the gap between germline ends came to 17 bases. The CDR3 DNA reads as TGTGCCAGCAGCGTAGACGTTGGGGCCATGCGGGAGCAGTACTTC. It yields the protein CASSVDVGAMREQYF.

J is TRBJ1-1 and V is TRBV28; 8 bases line up with TRBD1. This CDR3 comprises 14 residues. J lost 1 base, V lost 7 bases, and 5 bases had no gene match. The germline CDR1 and CDR2 sequences are MDHEN and SYDVKM. Here the CDR3 reads CASTLGQENTEAFF. CDR3 nucleotide sequence: TGTGCCAGCACCCTGGGACAGGAGAACACTGAAGCTTTCTTT. Supplemented by reference TRBV28 and TRBJ1-1, the full variable domain reads DVKVTQSSRYLVKRTGEKVFLECVQDMDHENMFWYRQDPGLGLRLIYFSYDVKMKEKGDIPEGYSVSREKKERFSLILESASTNQTSMYLCASTLGQENTEAFFGQGTRLTVV.

This chain joins TRBV6-6 and TRBJ1-4, with 7 bases lining up with TRBD1. CDR1 is MNHNY and CDR2 is SVGAGI in the germline V gene (reference sequence). This CDR3 is 16 amino acids long. J gave up 0 bases and V 6 bases, and 7 bases lay outside the gene matches. CDR3 sequence: CASSPEGAATNEKLFF. CDR3 coding DNA: TGTGCCAGCAGCCCCGAGGGGGCTGCAACTAATGAAAAACTGTTTTTT.

CDR3 DNA: TGTGCCAGCAGCTTAAGGGGCGTGACAGATACGCAGTATTTT. Residues: CASSLRGVTDTQYF. This sequence joins TRBV7-3 and TRBJ2-3; D is possibly TRBD1 (5 bases). Trimming stripped 1 base from V and 3 bases from J, with 8 bases between. CDR1 and CDR2 from the germline V gene are SGHTA and FQGTGA. CDR3 size: 14 residues.

This clone was seen only once. One end of the junction varies from germline; a read error may be responsible. Other DNA sequences of this sample code for an identical CDR3. The chain uses TRBV5-6 and TRBJ1-2; D may be TRBD1 (6 bases). CDR1 SGHDT and CDR2 YYEEEE come from the germline V gene. This CDR3 is 15 amino acids long. The CDR3 DNA is TGTGCCAGCAGTCTCAGGACAGCCCCTAACTACGGCTACACCTTC. This sequence encodes CASSLRTAPNYGYTF. Together with reference TRBV5-6 and TRBJ1-2, the CDR3 gives the full variable domain: DAGVTQSPTHLIKTRGQQVTLRCSPKSGHDTVSWYQQALGQGPQFIFQYYEEEERQRGNFPDRFSGHQFPNYSSELNVNALLLGDSALYLCASSLRTAPNYGYTFGSGTRLTVV.